This TCR beta chain appears in the sequencing data of a study of cytomegalovirus exposure and HLA in healthy donors. CDR3 length: 13 amino acids. Per germline, CDR1 MGHRA and CDR2 YSYEKL. Trimming shortened V by 0 bases and J by 3 bases, and 6 bases separated the two germline ends. Primers for the PCR totalled 60 Vbeta and 13 Jbeta. Method: immunoSEQ multiplex PCR; TCRdb's copy keeps in-frame clones and lacks some. The top ten clones hold less than 3% of a sample with 150,000 to 200,000 clones, more than 80% of them seen once. The sample consisted of PBMCs. The clonotype originates from a male donor in good health and CMV-seronegative. The chain uses TRBV4-1 and TRBJ2-7, with no clear D. As DNA, the CDR3 is TGCGCCAGCAGCCAAGATCCCCTCTACGAGCAGTACTTC. It translates to CASSQDPLYEQYF.